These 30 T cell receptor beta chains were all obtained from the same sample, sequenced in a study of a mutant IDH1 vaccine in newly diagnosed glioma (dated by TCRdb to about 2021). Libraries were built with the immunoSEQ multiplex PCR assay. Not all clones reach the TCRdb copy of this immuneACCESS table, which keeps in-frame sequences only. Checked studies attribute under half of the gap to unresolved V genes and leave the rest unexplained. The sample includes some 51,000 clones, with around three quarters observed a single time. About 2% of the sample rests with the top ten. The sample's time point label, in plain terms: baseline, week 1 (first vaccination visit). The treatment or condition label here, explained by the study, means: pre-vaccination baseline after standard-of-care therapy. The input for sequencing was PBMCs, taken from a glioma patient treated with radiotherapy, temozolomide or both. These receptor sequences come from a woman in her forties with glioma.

This chain's CDR3 is CASSDHRGSGNTIYF. CDR3 nucleotide sequence: TGCGCCAGCAGCGACCACAGGGGCTCTGGAAACACCATATATTTT. The chain joins TRBV5-1 to TRBJ1-3; TRBD1 matches 7 bases. V was pared by 4 bases and J by 0 bases, with 4 bases of the junction left unmatched. The germline CDR1 and CDR2 sequences are SGHRS and YFSETQ. CDR3 length: 15 amino acids.

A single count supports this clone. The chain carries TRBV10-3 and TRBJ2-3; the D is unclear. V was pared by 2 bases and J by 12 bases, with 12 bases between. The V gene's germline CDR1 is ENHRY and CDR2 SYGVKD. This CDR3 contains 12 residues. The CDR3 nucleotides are TGTGCCATCAGTGAGCCAGGCGGCCACCAGTATTTT. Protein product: CAISEPGGHQYF.

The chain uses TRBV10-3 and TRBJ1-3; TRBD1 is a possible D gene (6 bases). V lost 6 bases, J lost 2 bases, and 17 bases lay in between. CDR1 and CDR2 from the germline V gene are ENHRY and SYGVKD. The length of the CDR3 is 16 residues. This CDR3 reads CAIRIYDRKAGNTIYF. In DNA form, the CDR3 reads TGTGCCATCAGAATTTACGACAGGAAGGCTGGAAACACCATATATTTT.

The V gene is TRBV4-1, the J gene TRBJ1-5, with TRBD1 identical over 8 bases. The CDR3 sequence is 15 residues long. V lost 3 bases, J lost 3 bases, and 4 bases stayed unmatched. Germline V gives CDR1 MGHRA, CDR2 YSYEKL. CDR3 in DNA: TGCGCCAGCAGCCACCCGGACAGGGTCAATCAGCCCCAGCATTTT. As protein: CASSHPDRVNQPQHF.

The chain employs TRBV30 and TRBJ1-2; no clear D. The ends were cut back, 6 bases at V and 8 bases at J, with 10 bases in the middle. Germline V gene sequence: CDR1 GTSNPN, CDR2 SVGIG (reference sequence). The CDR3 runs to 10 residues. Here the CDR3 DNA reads TGTGCCTGCCAGTCGATGGGCTACACCTTC. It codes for CACQSMGYTF. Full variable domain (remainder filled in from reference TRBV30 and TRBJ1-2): SQTIHQWPATLVQPVGSPLSLECTVEGTSNPNLYWYRQAAGRGLQLLFYSVGIGQISSEVPQNLSASRPQDRQFILSSKKLLLSDSGFYLCACQSMGYTFGSGTRLTVV.

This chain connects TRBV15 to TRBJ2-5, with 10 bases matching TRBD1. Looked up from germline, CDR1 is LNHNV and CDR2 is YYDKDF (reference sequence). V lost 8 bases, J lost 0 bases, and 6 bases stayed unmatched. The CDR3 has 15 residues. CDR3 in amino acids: CATSQDRGYQETQYF. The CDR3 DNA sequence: TGTGCCACCTCCCAGGACAGGGGGTACCAAGAGACCCAGTACTTC.

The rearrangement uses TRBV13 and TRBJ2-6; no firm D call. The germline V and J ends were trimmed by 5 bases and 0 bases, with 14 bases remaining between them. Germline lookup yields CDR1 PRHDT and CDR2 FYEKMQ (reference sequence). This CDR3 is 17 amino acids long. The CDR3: CASSQGLESSGANVLTF. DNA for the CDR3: TGTGCCAGCAGCCAAGGTCTAGAATCCTCTGGGGCCAACGTCCTGACTTTC. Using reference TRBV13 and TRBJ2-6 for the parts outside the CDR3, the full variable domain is AAGVIQSPRHLIKEKRETATLKCYPIPRHDTVYWYQQGPGQDPQFLISFYEKMQSDKGSIPDRFSAQQFSDYHSELNMSSLELGDSALYFCASSQGLESSGANVLTFGAGSRLTVL.

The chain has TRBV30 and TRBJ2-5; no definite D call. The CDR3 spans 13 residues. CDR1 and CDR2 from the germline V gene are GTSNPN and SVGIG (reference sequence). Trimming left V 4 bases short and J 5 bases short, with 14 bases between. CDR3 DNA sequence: TGTGCCTGGAACAAAGGCCTCGGGGAGACCCAGTACTTC. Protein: CAWNKGLGETQYF.

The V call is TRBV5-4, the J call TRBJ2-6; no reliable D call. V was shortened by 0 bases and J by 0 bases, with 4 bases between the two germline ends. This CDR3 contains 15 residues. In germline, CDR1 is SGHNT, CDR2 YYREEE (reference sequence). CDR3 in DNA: TGTGCCAGCAGCTTGGACTTCTCTGGGGCCAACGTCCTGACTTTC. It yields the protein CASSLDFSGANVLTF.

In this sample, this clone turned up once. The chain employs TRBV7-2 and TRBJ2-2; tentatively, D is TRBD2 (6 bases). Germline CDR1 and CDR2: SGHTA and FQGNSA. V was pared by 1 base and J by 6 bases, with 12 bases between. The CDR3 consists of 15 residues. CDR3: CASSLVRTNAGELFF. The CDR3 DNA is TGTGCCAGCAGCTTAGTTAGGACTAATGCCGGGGAGCTGTTTTTT.

The chain's CDR3 is CASSRQYTEAFF. The CDR3 DNA sequence: TGTGCCAGCAGTAGACAGTACACTGAAGCTTTCTTT. V is TRBV2 and J is TRBJ1-1; D perhaps matches TRBD1 (5 bases). V was cut by 5 bases and J by 3 bases, with 7 bases left in between. This CDR3 spans 12 amino acids. CDR1 and CDR2 (germline): SNHLY, FYNNEI.

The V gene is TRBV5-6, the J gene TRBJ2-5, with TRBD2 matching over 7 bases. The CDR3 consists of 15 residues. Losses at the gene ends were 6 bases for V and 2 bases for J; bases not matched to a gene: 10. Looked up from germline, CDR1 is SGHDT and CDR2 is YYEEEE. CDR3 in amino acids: CASTNGGGLQETQYF. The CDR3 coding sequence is TGTGCCAGCACAAATGGCGGGGGACTGCAAGAGACCCAGTACTTC.

CDR3 loop: CSTRDSGGEKLFF. CDR3 sequence (DNA): TGCAGCACAAGGGACTCTGGGGGTGAAAAACTGTTTTTT. This chain uses TRBV29-1 with TRBJ1-4, with a weak D call TRBD1 (5 bases). Germline V gene data show CDR1 as SQVTM and CDR2 as ANQGSEA. V dropped 8 bases and J dropped 7 bases, with 17 bases sitting between them. CDR3 length equals 13 residues.

In DNA form, the CDR3 reads TGTGCCAGCGCAAAAGAGGGGATTTTTGAGAACAATGAGCAGTTCTTC. Translated, it gives CASAKEGIFENNEQFF. The chain links TRBV25-1 to TRBJ2-1; TRBD1 or TRBD2 may be the D gene (5 bases each). The V end lost 8 bases, the J end lost 5 bases, and 22 bases lay between the germline ends. The CDR3 runs to 16 residues. CDR1 is MGHDK and CDR2 is SYGVNS in the germline V gene.

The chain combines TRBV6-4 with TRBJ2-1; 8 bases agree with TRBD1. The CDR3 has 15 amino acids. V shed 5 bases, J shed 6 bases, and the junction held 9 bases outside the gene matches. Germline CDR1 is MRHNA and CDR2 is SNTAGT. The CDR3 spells CASSRAGGIGNEQFF. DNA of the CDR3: TGTGCCAGCAGTCGAGCAGGGGGCATCGGCAATGAGCAGTTCTTC.

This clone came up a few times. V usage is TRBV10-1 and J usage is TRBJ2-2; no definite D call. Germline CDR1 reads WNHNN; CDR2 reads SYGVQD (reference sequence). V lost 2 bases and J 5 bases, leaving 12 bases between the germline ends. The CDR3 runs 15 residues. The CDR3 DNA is TGCGCCAGCAGTGAGGGCGGACGAGAGACCGGGGAGCTGTTTTTT. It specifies CASSEGGRETGELFF.

DNA for the CDR3: TGCGCCAGCAGCCTCCGGGCGGGAGGGAACACTGAAGCTTTCTTT. It translates to CASSLRAGGNTEAFF. V usage is TRBV4-3 and J usage is TRBJ1-1, with D hard to call. Trimming cost V 4 bases and J 1 base, with 13 bases left between them. This CDR3 is built from 15 residues. Germline lookup yields CDR1 LGHNA and CDR2 YSLEER.

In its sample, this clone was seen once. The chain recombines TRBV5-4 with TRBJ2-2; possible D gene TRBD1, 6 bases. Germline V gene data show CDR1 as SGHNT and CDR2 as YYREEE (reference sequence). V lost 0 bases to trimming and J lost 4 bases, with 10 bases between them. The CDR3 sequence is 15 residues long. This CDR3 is CASSLGDTGTGELFF. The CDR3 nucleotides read TGTGCCAGCAGCTTGGGGGACACAGGCACCGGGGAGCTGTTTTTT.

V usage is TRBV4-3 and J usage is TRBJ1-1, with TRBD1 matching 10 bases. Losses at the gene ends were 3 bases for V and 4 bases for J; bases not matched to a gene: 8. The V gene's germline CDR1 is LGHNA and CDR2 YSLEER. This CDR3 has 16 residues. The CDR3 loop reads CASSHGTGDLGTEAFF. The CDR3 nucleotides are TGCGCCAGCAGCCACGGGACAGGGGATTTGGGCACTGAAGCTTTCTTT.

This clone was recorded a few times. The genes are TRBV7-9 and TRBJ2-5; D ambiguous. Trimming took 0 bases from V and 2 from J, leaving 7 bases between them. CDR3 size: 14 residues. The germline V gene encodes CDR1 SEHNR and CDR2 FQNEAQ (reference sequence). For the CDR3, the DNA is TGTGCCAGCAGCTTAGCCCCAGATCAAGAGACCCAGTACTTC. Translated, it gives CASSLAPDQETQYF.

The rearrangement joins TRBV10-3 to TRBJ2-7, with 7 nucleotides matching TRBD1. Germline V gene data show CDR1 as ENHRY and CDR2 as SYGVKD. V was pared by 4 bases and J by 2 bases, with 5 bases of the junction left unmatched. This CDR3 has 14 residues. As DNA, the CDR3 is TGTGCCATCAGTGGGGGACAGAATACCTACGAGCAGTACTTC. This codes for CAISGGQNTYEQYF.

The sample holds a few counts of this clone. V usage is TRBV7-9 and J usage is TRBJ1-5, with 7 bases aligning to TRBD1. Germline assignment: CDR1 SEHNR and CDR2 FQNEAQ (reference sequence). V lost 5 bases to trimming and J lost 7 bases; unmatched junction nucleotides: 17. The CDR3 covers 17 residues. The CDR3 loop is CASSPTTGIPLIQPQHF. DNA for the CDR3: TGTGCCAGCAGCCCAACGACAGGGATCCCATTGATACAGCCCCAGCATTTT.

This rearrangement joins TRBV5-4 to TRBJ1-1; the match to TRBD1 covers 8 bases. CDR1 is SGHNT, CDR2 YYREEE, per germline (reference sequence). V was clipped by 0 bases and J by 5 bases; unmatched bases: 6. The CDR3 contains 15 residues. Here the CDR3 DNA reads TGTGCCAGCAGCTTGGACAGGGGGTTAAGGACTGAAGCTTTCTTT. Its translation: CASSLDRGLRTEAFF. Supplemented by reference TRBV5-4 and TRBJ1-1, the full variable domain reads ETGVTQSPTHLIKTRGQQVTLRCSSQSGHNTVSWYQQALGQGPQFIFQYYREEENGRGNFPPRFSGLQFPNYSSELNVNALELDDSALYLCASSLDRGLRTEAFFGQGTRLTVV.

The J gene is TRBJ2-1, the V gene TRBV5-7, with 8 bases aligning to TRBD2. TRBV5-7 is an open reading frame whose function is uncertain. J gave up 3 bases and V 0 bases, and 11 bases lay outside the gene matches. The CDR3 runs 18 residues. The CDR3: CASSLGSGGLKLYNEQFF. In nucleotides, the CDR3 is TGTGCCAGCAGCTTGGGCAGCGGGGGACTTAAACTCTACAATGAGCAGTTCTTC.

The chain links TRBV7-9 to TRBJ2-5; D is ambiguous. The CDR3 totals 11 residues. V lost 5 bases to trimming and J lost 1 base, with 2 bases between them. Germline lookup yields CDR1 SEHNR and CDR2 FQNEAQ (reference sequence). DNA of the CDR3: TGTGCCAGCAGCCTCCAAGAGACCCAGTACTTC. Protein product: CASSLQETQYF.

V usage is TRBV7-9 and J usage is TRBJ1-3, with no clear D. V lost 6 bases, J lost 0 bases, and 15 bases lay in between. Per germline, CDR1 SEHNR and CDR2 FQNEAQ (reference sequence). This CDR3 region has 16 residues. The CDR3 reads CASSRDAILSGNTIYF. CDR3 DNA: TGTGCCAGCAGTCGAGACGCTATCCTCTCTGGAAACACCATATATTTT.

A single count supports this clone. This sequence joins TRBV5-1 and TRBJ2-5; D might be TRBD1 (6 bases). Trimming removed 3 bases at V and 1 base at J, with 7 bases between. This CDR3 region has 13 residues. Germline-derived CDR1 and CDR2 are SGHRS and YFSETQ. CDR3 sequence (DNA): TGCGCCAGCAGCTACAGGGTCCAAGAGACCCAGTACTTC. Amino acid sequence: CASSYRVQETQYF.

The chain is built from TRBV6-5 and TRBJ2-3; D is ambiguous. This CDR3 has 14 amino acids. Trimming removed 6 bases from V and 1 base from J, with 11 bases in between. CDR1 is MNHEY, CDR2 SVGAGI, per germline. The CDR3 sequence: CASSPSLGTDTQYF. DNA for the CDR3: TGTGCCAGCAGCCCTAGTTTAGGCACAGATACGCAGTATTTT.

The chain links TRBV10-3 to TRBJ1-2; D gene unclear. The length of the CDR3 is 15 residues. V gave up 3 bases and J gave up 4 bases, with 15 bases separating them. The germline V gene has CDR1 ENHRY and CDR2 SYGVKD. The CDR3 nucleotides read TGTGCCATCAGTGAAGTCTCAGGAGCAGGCTATGGCTACACCTTC. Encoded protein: CAISEVSGAGYGYTF.

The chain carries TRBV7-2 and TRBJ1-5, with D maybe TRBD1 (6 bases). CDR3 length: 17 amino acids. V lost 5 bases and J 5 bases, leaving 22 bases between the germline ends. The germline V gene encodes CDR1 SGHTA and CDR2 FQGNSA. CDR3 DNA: TGTGCCAGCAGCCCGCCCCGGGGAGGGGGTAAGGATCAGCCCCAGCATTTT. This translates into CASSPPRGGGKDQPQHF.